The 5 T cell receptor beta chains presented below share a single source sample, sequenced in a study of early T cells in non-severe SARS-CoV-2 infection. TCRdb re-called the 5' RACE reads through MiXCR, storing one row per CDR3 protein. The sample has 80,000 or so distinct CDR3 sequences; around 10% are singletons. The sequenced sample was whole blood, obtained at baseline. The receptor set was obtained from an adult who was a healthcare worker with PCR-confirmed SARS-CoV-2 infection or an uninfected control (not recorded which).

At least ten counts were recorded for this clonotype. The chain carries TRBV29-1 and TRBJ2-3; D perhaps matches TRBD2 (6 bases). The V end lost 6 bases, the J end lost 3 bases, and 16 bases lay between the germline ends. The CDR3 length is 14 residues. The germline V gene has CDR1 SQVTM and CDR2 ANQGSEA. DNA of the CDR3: TGCAGCGTGGGACCCCTCGGAGGGACAGATACGCAGTATTTT. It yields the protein CSVGPLGGTDTQYF.

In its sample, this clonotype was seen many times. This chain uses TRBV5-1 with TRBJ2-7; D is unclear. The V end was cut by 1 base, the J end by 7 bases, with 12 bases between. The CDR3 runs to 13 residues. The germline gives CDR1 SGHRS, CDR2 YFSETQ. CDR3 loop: CASSLPRTGEQYF. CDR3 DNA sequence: TGCGCCAGCAGCTTGCCCCGGACGGGTGAGCAGTACTTC.

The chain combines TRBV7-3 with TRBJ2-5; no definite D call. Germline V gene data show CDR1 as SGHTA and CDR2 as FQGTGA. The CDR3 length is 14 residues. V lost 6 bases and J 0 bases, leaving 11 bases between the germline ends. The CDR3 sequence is CASSPDPYQETQYF. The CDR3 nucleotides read TGTGCCAGCAGTCCTGATCCGTACCAAGAGACCCAGTACTTC.

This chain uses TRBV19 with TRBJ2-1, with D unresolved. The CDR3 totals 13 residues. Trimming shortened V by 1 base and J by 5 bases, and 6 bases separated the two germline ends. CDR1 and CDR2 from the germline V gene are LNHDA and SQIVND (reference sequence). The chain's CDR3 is CASSIVRNNEQFF. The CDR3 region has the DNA TGTGCCAGTAGTATAGTCCGGAACAATGAGCAGTTCTTC.

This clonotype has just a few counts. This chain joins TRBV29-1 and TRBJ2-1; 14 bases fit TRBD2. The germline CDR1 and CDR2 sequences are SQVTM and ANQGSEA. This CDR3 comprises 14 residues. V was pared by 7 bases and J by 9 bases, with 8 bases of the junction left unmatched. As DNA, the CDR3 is TGCAGCGGTTCCGGGACTAGCGGGGGCACTGAGCAGTTCTTC. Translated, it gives CSGSGTSGGTEQFF.